Below are 28 T cell receptor beta chains sequenced from a single sample in a study of long-term antiretroviral therapy in people with HIV. Researchers report immunoSEQ v3.0 was run at survey level. Profiled with immunoSEQ multiplex PCR; TCRdb holds only in-frame clones, not every one. The table lists 35,000 or so clones, over 90% of them singletons. The specimen was unsorted PBMCs, collected 4.1 years after starting antiretroviral therapy. The receptor set was obtained from a woman aged 50 to 60 with HIV.

CDR3 protein: CASSRQGQETQYF. The CDR3 coding sequence is TGTGCCAGCAGCCGTCAGGGACAAGAGACCCAGTACTTC. The chain employs TRBV6-5 and TRBJ2-5, with a possible D match to TRBD1 (5 bases). CDR1 MNHEY and CDR2 SVGAGI come from the germline V gene. V shed 6 bases and J shed 2 bases, with 10 bases lying between them. The length of the CDR3 is 13 residues.

J is TRBJ2-7 and V is TRBV7-8, with 14 bases that match TRBD2. The CDR3 runs 15 residues. V gave up 5 bases and J gave up 2 bases; unmatched junction bases: 2. Germline V CDR1 and CDR2: SGHVS, FQNEAQ. The CDR3 is CASSGTSGGPYEQYF. The CDR3, as DNA: TGTGCCAGCAGCGGGACTAGCGGGGGACCCTACGAGCAGTACTTC.

This clone was counted a single time. V and J are TRBV27 and TRBJ1-6, with D unclear. The V gene lost 9 bases and the J gene lost 0 bases, with 6 bases spanning the gap. CDR3 length: 13 residues. The germline V gene encodes CDR1 MNHEY and CDR2 SMNVEV (reference sequence). As DNA, the CDR3 is TGTGCCAGTGCGGGCTCCTATAATTCACCCCTCCACTTT. Amino acids: CASAGSYNSPLHF.

The CDR3 DNA reads TGCGCCAGCAGCCAAGAGCCAGGCCATCCAAAACTGTTTTTT. It codes for CASSQEPGHPKLFF. The rearrangement uses TRBV4-1 and TRBJ1-4, with D unclear. CDR3 length: 14 residues. Germline lookup yields CDR1 MGHRA and CDR2 YSYEKL. V was pared by 0 bases and J by 10 bases, with 12 bases between.

The chain combines TRBV6-1 with TRBJ2-7; D may be TRBD2 (5 bases). Between the trimmed V and J ends, which lost 6 bases and 5 bases, there was a span of 17 bases. This CDR3 has 14 residues. CDR1 is MNHNS, CDR2 SASEGT, per germline. CDR3: CASSVVLGSDEQYF. Written as DNA, the CDR3 is TGTGCCAGCAGCGTGGTTTTGGGGAGCGACGAGCAGTACTTC.

This chain connects TRBV11-2 to TRBJ1-4, with 10 nucleotides matching TRBD1. Germline CDR1 is SGHAT and CDR2 is FQNNGV. V was pared by 1 base and J by 10 bases, with 9 bases of the junction left unmatched. This CDR3 region has 16 residues. The CDR3 region is CASSLGQTGGTVKLFF. The CDR3, as DNA: TGTGCCAGCAGCTTAGGTCAGACAGGGGGCACGGTAAAACTGTTTTTT. The whole variable domain, remainder taken from reference TRBV11-2 and TRBJ1-4, is EAGVAQSPRYKIIEKRQSVAFWCNPISGHATLYWYQQILGQGPKLLIQFQNNGVVDDSQLPKDRFSAERLKGVDSTLKIQPAKLEDSAVYLCASSLGQTGGTVKLFFGSGTQLSVL.

This chain uses TRBV30 with TRBJ1-2, with a weak D call TRBD1 (5 bases). Germline V CDR1 and CDR2: GTSNPN, SVGIG (reference sequence). Between the trimmed V and J ends, which lost 4 bases and 3 bases, there was a span of 9 bases. This CDR3 has 12 amino acids. This CDR3 reads CAWTREDYGYTF. In DNA form, the CDR3 reads TGTGCCTGGACCAGGGAGGACTATGGCTACACCTTC.

The genes are TRBV7-2 and TRBJ2-1; D is unclear. V dropped 3 bases and J dropped 2 bases, with 5 bases sitting between them. The CDR3 has 13 amino acids. Germline lookup yields CDR1 SGHTA and CDR2 FQGNSA. The CDR3 loop is CASSLTTYNEQFF. The DNA of the CDR3 is TGTGCCAGCAGCTTGACCACCTACAATGAGCAGTTCTTC.

J is TRBJ1-3 and V is TRBV15; 8 nucleotides line up with TRBD1. V dropped 5 bases and J dropped 1; count of bases not matched to a gene: 13. CDR3 length: 18 residues. CDR1 is LNHNV, CDR2 YYDKDF, per germline (reference sequence). CDR3 in DNA: TGTGCCACCAGCGCCAGCCTCCGGGACAGGCGGTCTGGAAACACCATATATTTT. This gives the protein CATSASLRDRRSGNTIYF.

The chain uses TRBV10-3 and TRBJ2-2, with D tentatively TRBD2 (5 bases). This CDR3 is built from 12 residues. With 7 bases removed from V and 6 bases from J, the gap between germline ends came to 9 bases. Germline V gene lookup returns CDR1 ENHRY and CDR2 SYGVKD. CDR3 protein: CAIMRASGELFF. CDR3 nucleotide sequence: TGTGCCATCATGAGGGCCTCCGGGGAGCTGTTTTTT.

This chain connects TRBV11-3 to TRBJ2-7; the match to TRBD2 covers 8 bases. Germline CDR1 and CDR2: SGHNT and YENEEA. Germline trimming cut 5 bases from V and 0 bases from J; bases unmatched to any gene: 3. CDR3 size: 14 residues. CDR3 sequence: CASSRGGSSYEQYF. CDR3 DNA: TGTGCCAGCAGCCGGGGGGGCTCCTCCTACGAGCAGTACTTC. Using reference TRBV11-3 and TRBJ2-7 for the parts outside the CDR3, the full variable domain is EAGVVQSPRYKIIEKKQPVAFWCNPISGHNTLYWYLQNLGQGPELLIRYENEEAVDDSQLPKDRFSAERLKGVDSTLKIQPAELGDSAVYLCASSRGGSSYEQYFGPGTRLTVT.

The chain employs TRBV30 and TRBJ1-1; no clear D gene. From germline, CDR1 is GTSNPN and CDR2 SVGIG (reference sequence). V lost 0 bases and J 3 bases, leaving 11 bases between the germline ends. CDR3 size: 14 residues. CDR3 sequence (DNA): TGTGCCTGGAGTGTGCCCGGTCGTTACACTGAAGCTTTCTTT. This translates into CAWSVPGRYTEAFF.

CDR3 protein: CASSLGTGSSYQPQHF. DNA for the CDR3: TGCGCCAGCAGCTTGGGGACAGGGAGCTCTTATCAGCCCCAGCATTTT. V is TRBV5-1 and J is TRBJ1-5, with TRBD1 matching over 8 bases. Germline-derived CDR1 and CDR2 are SGHRS and YFSETQ. CDR3 size: 16 residues. V lost 0 bases, J lost 5 bases, and 7 bases stayed unmatched. The complete variable domain, with remaining parts taken from reference TRBV5-1 and TRBJ1-5, reads KAGVTQTPRYLIKTRGQQVTLSCSPISGHRSVSWYQQTPGQGLQFLFEYFSETQRNKGNFPGRFSGRQFSNSRSEMNVSTLELGDSALYLCASSLGTGSSYQPQHFGDGTRLSIL.

The rearrangement uses TRBV27 and TRBJ2-1; 8 bases match TRBD1. Germline-derived CDR1 and CDR2 are MNHEY and SMNVEV (reference sequence). V lost 6 bases, J lost 4 bases, and 11 bases stayed unmatched. This CDR3 is built from 16 residues. The CDR3 here is CASRPKPGQVYNEQFF. In DNA form, the CDR3 reads TGTGCCAGCAGGCCAAAGCCGGGACAGGTTTACAATGAGCAGTTCTTC.

The chain employs TRBV5-5 and TRBJ2-7; the match to TRBD2 covers 12 bases. Per germline, CDR1 SGHKS and CDR2 YYEKEE (reference sequence). This CDR3 has 16 amino acids. Losses at the gene ends were 0 bases for V and 3 bases for J; bases not matched to a gene: 4. This CDR3 is CASSLGLAGEIYEQYF. The CDR3 nucleotides are TGTGCCAGCAGCTTGGGACTAGCGGGGGAGATCTACGAGCAGTACTTC.

The genes are TRBV27 and TRBJ2-7; tentatively, D is TRBD1 or TRBD2 (6 bases each). This CDR3 spans 16 amino acids. Per the germline V gene, CDR1 is MNHEY and CDR2 is SMNVEV (reference sequence). V was trimmed by 3 bases and J by 0 bases, leaving 15 bases between them. CDR3 in amino acids: CASSFRGTPSSYEQYF. The CDR3 nucleotides are TGTGCCAGCAGTTTTCGGGGGACACCAAGCTCCTACGAGCAGTACTTC.

The rearrangement links TRBV11-2 to TRBJ1-1; D not certain. V dropped 2 bases and J dropped 1 base, with 11 bases sitting between them. The CDR3 spans 15 residues. Per germline, CDR1 SGHAT and CDR2 FQNNGV. The CDR3: CASSLNSGRNTEAFF. The CDR3 DNA sequence: TGTGCCAGCAGCTTAAACAGTGGGAGGAACACTGAAGCTTTCTTT.

CDR3 in amino acids: CASSRFGSLNTEAFF. The CDR3 DNA reads TGCGCCAGCAGCCGTTTTGGCAGCCTGAACACTGAAGCTTTCTTT. The chain couples TRBV4-1 to TRBJ1-1; D unclear. V was shortened by 4 bases and J by 0 bases, with 12 bases between the two germline ends. This CDR3 contains 15 residues. Per germline, CDR1 MGHRA and CDR2 YSYEKL.

The chain carries TRBV4-1 and TRBJ1-6; D is undetermined. CDR1 is MGHRA and CDR2 is YSYEKL in the germline V gene. This CDR3 has 15 amino acids. V was cut by 1 base and J by 5 bases, with 9 bases left in between. The CDR3 loop is CASSQVIRNNSPLHF. In DNA, the CDR3 is TGCGCCAGCAGCCAAGTCATCCGGAATAATTCACCCCTCCACTTT.

V is TRBV23-1 and J is TRBJ2-7, with unresolved D. TRBV23-1 is annotated as an ORF whose role is uncertain. This CDR3 is 15 amino acids long. V was shortened by 2 bases and J by 0 bases, with 11 bases between the two germline ends. CDR3 sequence reads: CASSQLRRNSYEQYF. CDR3 DNA: TGCGCCAGCAGTCAACTGAGGCGCAACTCCTACGAGCAGTACTTC.

This rearrangement joins TRBV4-3 to TRBJ1-2, with no clear D. The CDR3 is 16 amino acids. Looked up from germline, CDR1 is LGHNA and CDR2 is YSLEER. V was trimmed by 0 bases and J by 7 bases, leaving 18 bases between them. The CDR3 sequence: CASSQDPDAATPGYTF. Here the CDR3 DNA reads TGCGCCAGCAGCCAAGATCCAGACGCGGCTACTCCTGGCTACACCTTC.

The rearrangement links TRBV28 to TRBJ1-5; 7 nucleotides agree with TRBD1. The CDR3 is made up of 16 amino acids. CDR1 and CDR2 from the germline V gene are MDHEN and SYDVKM. With V trimmed by 7 bases and J by 2 bases, 11 bases remained unmatched. CDR3 nucleotides: TGTGCCAGCAATTCTAGACAGGGTCTAGGCAATCAGCCCCAGCATTTT. The encoded protein is CASNSRQGLGNQPQHF.

This clone was seen just once. The CDR3 DNA reads TGTGCCTGGAGTGTACGCCCCAACACTGAAGCTTTCTTT. Encoded protein: CAWSVRPNTEAFF. This chain joins TRBV30 and TRBJ1-1; no definite D call. Trimming left V 0 bases short and J 2 bases short, with 7 bases between. CDR1 and CDR2 from the germline V gene are GTSNPN and SVGIG (reference sequence). The CDR3 is made up of 13 amino acids.

The rearrangement uses TRBV2 and TRBJ1-1; TRBD1 matches 8 bases. The trim removed 4 bases at V and 1 base at J, leaving 5 bases unmatched. Germline CDR1 and CDR2: SNHLY and FYNNEI. CDR3 length: 15 amino acids. CDR3 residues: CASSVQGAANTEAFF. CDR3 coding DNA: TGTGCCAGCAGTGTTCAGGGGGCCGCGAACACTGAAGCTTTCTTT. The full variable domain, in which reference TRBV2 and TRBJ1-1 provide the parts outside the CDR3, is EPEVTQTPSHQVTQMGQEVILRCVPISNHLYFYWYRQILGQKVEFLVSFYNNEISEKSEIFDDQFSVERPDGSNFTLKIRSTKLEDSAMYFCASSVQGAANTEAFFGQGTRLTVV.

V is TRBV5-1 and J is TRBJ2-2, with D perhaps matching TRBD2 (5 bases). CDR1 is SGHRS, CDR2 YFSETQ, per germline. The length of the CDR3 is 15 residues. The germline V and J ends were trimmed by 0 bases and 3 bases, with 9 bases remaining between them. Here the CDR3 reads CASSLGGSYTGELFF. Here the CDR3 DNA reads TGCGCCAGCAGCTTGGGAGGGTCCTACACCGGGGAGCTGTTTTTT.

This chain joins TRBV5-1 and TRBJ1-5; the match to TRBD1 covers 8 bases. The length of the CDR3 is 15 residues. The germline V gene has CDR1 SGHRS and CDR2 YFSETQ. Germline trimming cut 4 bases from V and 7 bases from J; bases unmatched to any gene: 10. CDR3 sequence reads: CASSLMTGADQPQHF. CDR3 DNA sequence: TGCGCCAGCAGCCTAATGACAGGGGCAGACCAGCCCCAGCATTTT.

V and J are TRBV27 and TRBJ2-2, with 7 nucleotides matching TRBD1. This CDR3 contains 14 residues. Trimming took 11 bases from V and 6 from J; bases not matched to a gene: 12. Germline V lookup: CDR1 MNHEY, CDR2 SMNVEV (reference sequence). The CDR3 DNA reads as TGTGCCGTCCGAAACAGGGGTGGGCCCGGGGAGCTGTTTTTT. This sequence encodes CAVRNRGGPGELFF.

This chain links TRBV5-1 with TRBJ1-4; no definite D call. V lost 5 bases and J 8 bases, leaving 13 bases between the germline ends. CDR3 length: 13 amino acids. In germline, CDR1 is SGHRS, CDR2 YFSETQ. The chain's CDR3 is CASRLAPGEKLFF. The CDR3 DNA follows: TGCGCCAGCAGACTGGCCCCGGGGGAAAAACTGTTTTTT.